This TCR beta chain was captured by sequencing in a study of T cells after yellow fever vaccination. The CDR3 loop spans 15 amino acids. The V segment lost 4 bases and the J segment 4 bases; nucleotides outside the gene matches: 9. Germline V gene data show CDR1 as LGHDT and CDR2 as YNNKEL (reference sequence). Of note for this clonotype: The antigen remains unidentified.

TCR cDNA was made by 5'RACE template switching, adding a universal primer site and UMIs. TCRdb reprocessed the 5' RACE reads via MiXCR and lists one record per CDR3 protein. The sample lists approximately 70,000 distinct CDR3 sequences, 6.5% occurring once. Study-level results: Boosting was followed by the reappearance of most primary-vaccination clones (approximately 95% CD4, 70% to 90% CD8).

This chain joins TRBV3-1 and TRBJ2-5; 7 positions match TRBD2. This clonotype was sampled from a man younger than 35 who received the YFV17D yellow fever vaccine. The sample here was CD8+ T cells sorted from PBMCs, taken around 45 days after the first yellow fever vaccination. CDR3 nucleotides: TGTGCCAGCAGCCCCGGCCGGGGGGTTCGAGAGACCCAGTACTTC. Protein product: CASSPGRGVRETQYF.